This entry lists 29 T cell receptor beta chains sequenced from one sample in a study of T cell responses to AZD1222 COVID-19 vaccine. TCRdb's table, derived via immunoSEQ multiplex PCR, lists solely in-frame clones and lacks some. The table includes roughly 150,000 clones, over 85% detected once. This material consisted of peripheral blood, taken 28 days after the second AZD1222 dose. These receptors were taken from an adult who received the AZD1222 COVID-19 vaccine.

The chain recombines TRBV15 with TRBJ1-1, with D unresolved. V dropped 0 bases and J dropped 0 bases, with 14 bases sitting between them. Germline CDR1 reads LNHNV; CDR2 reads YYDKDF (reference sequence). The CDR3 has 17 residues. As DNA, the CDR3 is TGTGCCACCAGCAGAGATTTGGACGTTTTAATGAACACTGAAGCTTTCTTT. This gives the protein CATSRDLDVLMNTEAFF.

The chain carries TRBV7-2 and TRBJ1-1; unclear D gene. This CDR3 comprises 14 residues. The germline V gene has CDR1 SGHTA and CDR2 FQGNSA. With 5 bases removed from V and 4 bases from J, the gap between germline ends came to 14 bases. In DNA, the CDR3 is TGTGCCAGCAGCCACAGAACGGAGGGCACTGAAGCTTTCTTT. Translated: CASSHRTEGTEAFF.

The chain is built from TRBV6-5 and TRBJ1-5, with TRBD1 identical over 9 bases. Germline V lookup: CDR1 MNHEY, CDR2 SVGAGI. Losses at the gene ends were 6 bases for V and 1 base for J; bases not matched to a gene: 4. This CDR3 has 15 amino acids. CDR3 nucleotides: TGTGCCAGCAGGAATGGACAGGGGAGCAATCAGCCCCAGCATTTT. As protein: CASRNGQGSNQPQHF.

The V and J genes are TRBV11-3 and TRBJ2-7; weak D call: TRBD1 (6 bases). Germline-derived CDR1 and CDR2 are SGHNT and YENEEA. CDR3 length: 15 residues. Trimming removed 5 bases from V and 5 bases from J, with 19 bases in between. As DNA, the CDR3 is TGTGCCAGCAGCCACACGACAGGCGCTTTGAACGAGCAGTACTTC. It encodes CASSHTTGALNEQYF.

This sequence joins TRBV7-3 and TRBJ2-7; D perhaps matches TRBD2 (6 bases). V was pared by 5 bases and J by 2 bases, with 13 bases between. The CDR3 contains 14 residues. Germline V gene sequence: CDR1 SGHTA, CDR2 FQGTGA. The CDR3 DNA sequence: TGTGCCAGCAGCCCGGGACTCACGACCTACGAGCAGTACTTC. Encoded protein: CASSPGLTTYEQYF.

This sequence joins TRBV28 and TRBJ2-2, with no clear D. CDR1 and CDR2 (germline): MDHEN, SYDVKM. The V end was cut by 4 bases, the J end by 0 bases, with 9 bases between. The CDR3 is made up of 15 amino acids. The CDR3 DNA sequence: TGTGCCAGCAGTTCCCCATCAACGAACACCGGGGAGCTGTTTTTT. This codes for CASSSPSTNTGELFF.

V usage is TRBV6-6 and J usage is TRBJ1-3; D call uncertain. Trimming took off 3 bases at V and 1 base at J, with 10 bases between the two ends. Germline CDR1 reads MNHNY; CDR2 reads SVGAGI (reference sequence). The CDR3 runs 15 residues. The CDR3 coding sequence is TGTGCCAGCAGTTATCCCACACGTTCTGGAAACACCATATATTTT. Translated: CASSYPTRSGNTIYF.

CDR3: CASSLDYEQYF. The CDR3 DNA is TGTGCCAGCAGCTTGGACTACGAGCAGTACTTC. This rearrangement joins TRBV5-5 to TRBJ2-7, with unresolved D. Trimming took off 0 bases at V and 3 bases at J, with 1 base between the two ends. CDR1 and CDR2 from the germline V gene are SGHKS and YYEKEE (reference sequence). The CDR3 covers 11 residues. Supplemented by reference TRBV5-5 and TRBJ2-7, the full variable domain reads DAGVTQSPTHLIKTRGQQVTLRCSPISGHKSVSWYQQVLGQGPQFIFQYYEKEERGRGNFPDRFSARQFPNYSSELNVNALLLGDSALYLCASSLDYEQYFGPGTRLTVT.

This chain joins TRBV4-2 and TRBJ2-1; 7 bases align to TRBD1. Germline CDR1 reads LGHNA; CDR2 reads YNFKEQ. The CDR3 consists of 16 residues. Trimming took 6 bases from V and 4 from J; bases not matched to a gene: 12. The DNA of the CDR3 is TGTGCCAGCAGTAATCCGACAGGGTTTTCGTACAATGAGCAGTTCTTC. Translating gives CASSNPTGFSYNEQFF.

V and J are TRBV5-6 and TRBJ2-5, with D unclear. V was trimmed by 4 bases and J by 7 bases, leaving 20 bases between them. The germline V gene has CDR1 SGHDT and CDR2 YYEEEE. The CDR3 covers 15 residues. The CDR3 here is CASSLPGSGRGTQYF. The CDR3 coding sequence is TGTGCCAGCAGCCTACCCGGGTCTGGTCGTGGGACCCAGTACTTC.

The chain couples TRBV14 to TRBJ2-5; D might be TRBD1 (7 bases). CDR1 is SGHDN, CDR2 FVKESK, per germline. This CDR3 comprises 14 residues. Trimming took off 4 bases at V and 11 bases at J, with 20 bases between the two ends. The CDR3 DNA is TGTGCCAGCAGCCTGCGGAGGGGGCCAAGGATTCAGTACTTC. It encodes CASSLRRGPRIQYF. The entire variable domain, with the rest obtained from reference TRBV14 and TRBJ2-5, is as follows: EAGVTQFPSHSVIEKGQTVTLRCDPISGHDNLYWYRRVMGKEIKFLLHFVKESKQDESGMPNNRFLAERTGGTYSTLKVQPAELEDSGVYFCASSLRRGPRIQYFGPGTRLLVL.

This clone appeared a single time. The chain combines TRBV25-1 with TRBJ1-4; 8 nucleotides match TRBD1. Germline lookup yields CDR1 MGHDK and CDR2 SYGVNS. The CDR3 runs to 14 residues. The ends lost 3 bases at V and 6 bases at J; junction bases unmatched: 3. CDR3 protein: CASSETGVDEKLFF. CDR3 DNA: TGTGCCAGCAGTGAGACAGGGGTAGATGAAAAACTGTTTTTT.

V is TRBV7-2 and J is TRBJ1-1; TRBD1 matches 8 bases. In germline, CDR1 is SGHTA, CDR2 FQGNSA. The CDR3 covers 14 residues. Germline trimming cut 3 bases from V and 6 bases from J; bases unmatched to any gene: 6. The CDR3 nucleotides are TGTGCCAGCAGCTTCGCAGGGGGCGAAGCTGAAGCTTTCTTT. Protein sequence: CASSFAGGEAEAFF. Filled out from reference TRBV7-2 and TRBJ1-1, the complete variable domain reads GAGVSQSPSNKVTEKGKDVELRCDPISGHTALYWYRQSLGQGLEFLIYFQGNSAPDKSGLPSDRFSAERTGGSVSTLTIQRTQQEDSAVYLCASSFAGGEAEAFFGQGTRLTVV.

V and J are TRBV7-2 and TRBJ1-1; maybe TRBD1 (5 bases). From germline, CDR1 is SGHTA and CDR2 FQGNSA. With 2 bases removed from V and 4 bases from J, the gap between germline ends came to 11 bases. The CDR3 totals 14 residues. The CDR3 DNA sequence: TGTGCCAGCAGCTTAAGCCAGGGTAGCACTGAAGCTTTCTTT. It encodes CASSLSQGSTEAFF.

The chain links TRBV12-3 or TRBV12-4 to TRBJ2-7; D gene unclear. The CDR3 consists of 12 residues. Trimming took off 3 bases at V and 6 bases at J, with 9 bases between the two ends. The CDR3 DNA reads as TGTGCCAGCAGTTTCCTCCCCAGCGAGCAGTACTTC. Translating it yields CASSFLPSEQYF.

This chain uses TRBV5-1 with TRBJ2-1; possible D gene TRBD2, 6 bases. Trimming stripped 0 bases from V and 7 bases from J, with 8 bases between. The germline CDR1 and CDR2 sequences are SGHRS and YFSETQ. The length of the CDR3 is 13 residues. This CDR3 is CASSLAAGNEQFF. Here the CDR3 DNA reads TGCGCCAGCAGCTTGGCGGCGGGAAATGAGCAGTTCTTC.

This chain links TRBV19 with TRBJ1-3, with TRBD1 as a possible D gene (6 bases). The CDR3 extends over 15 amino acids. V lost 5 bases, J lost 0 bases, and 11 bases lay in between. Germline assignment: CDR1 LNHDA and CDR2 SQIVND (reference sequence). The CDR3 is CASSPQGNSGNTIYF. CDR3 in DNA: TGTGCCAGTAGTCCCCAGGGGAACTCTGGAAACACCATATATTTT.

This clone was picked up one time. The CDR3 DNA follows: TGTGCCAGCAGCTTATTGGCATTGAACACTGAAGCTTTCTTT. Protein: CASSLLALNTEAFF. The chain uses TRBV11-2 and TRBJ1-1; D gene unclear. The CDR3 runs 14 residues. The germline V and J ends were trimmed by 2 bases and 0 bases, with 7 bases remaining between them. CDR1 and CDR2 from the germline V gene are SGHAT and FQNNGV.

The V call is TRBV10-3, the J call TRBJ2-1; 7 positions agree with TRBD2. There are 12 residues in the CDR3. Losses at the gene ends were 9 bases for V and 5 bases for J; bases not matched to a gene: 4. Germline CDR1 is ENHRY and CDR2 is SYGVKD. CDR3 region: CAISGTNNEQFF. The DNA for the CDR3 is TGTGCCATTTCCGGGACTAACAATGAGCAGTTCTTC.

The V call is TRBV5-4, the J call TRBJ2-3; tentatively, D is TRBD2 (5 bases). V dropped 4 bases and J dropped 0 bases, with 15 bases sitting between them. The V gene's germline CDR1 is SGHNT and CDR2 YYREEE (reference sequence). CDR3 length equals 16 residues. Here the CDR3 reads CASSATIASSTDTQYF. The CDR3 DNA reads TGTGCCAGCAGCGCGACTATAGCGAGTAGCACAGATACGCAGTATTTT.

V and J are TRBV29-1 and TRBJ1-3; unclear D gene. The germline gives CDR1 SQVTM, CDR2 ANQGSEA. Trimming removed 7 bases at V and 4 bases at J, with 11 bases between. The CDR3 has 12 residues. In DNA, the CDR3 is TGCAGCGGGACCGGTCAGGGAAACACCATATATTTT. As protein: CSGTGQGNTIYF.

The chain couples TRBV15 to TRBJ2-3, with TRBD2 matching 11 bases. V trimming: 1 base; J trimming: 5 bases; junction bases outside the gene matches: 8. CDR1 is LNHNV and CDR2 is YYDKDF in the germline V gene (reference sequence). This CDR3 has 17 amino acids. This chain's CDR3 is CATSRGVAGGPLDTQYF. CDR3 DNA sequence: TGTGCCACCAGCAGAGGGGTAGCGGGGGGGCCTTTAGATACGCAGTATTTT.

This clone was seen only a few times. This chain joins TRBV7-2 and TRBJ1-5; no firm D call. Trimming cost V 2 bases and J 9 bases, with 11 bases left between them. CDR1 SGHTA and CDR2 FQGNSA come from the germline V gene. The CDR3 sequence is 13 residues long. CDR3 bases: TGTGCCAGCAGCTTAACGGAGCTGGGGCCCCAGCATTTT. Translating it yields CASSLTELGPQHF. The variable domain in full, completed from reference TRBV7-2 and TRBJ1-5, reads GAGVSQSPSNKVTEKGKDVELRCDPISGHTALYWYRQSLGQGLEFLIYFQGNSAPDKSGLPSDRFSAERTGGSVSTLTIQRTQQEDSAVYLCASSLTELGPQHFGDGTRLSIL.

The chain uses TRBV5-6 and TRBJ1-1; TRBD1 might be the D (6 bases). V lost 2 bases, J lost 3 bases, and 11 bases lay in between. The CDR3 is made up of 14 amino acids. Germline loops: CDR1 SGHDT, CDR2 YYEEEE. The CDR3 bases are TGTGCCAGCAGCTTTCAGGGGTTAGACACTGAAGCTTTCTTT. Its protein product is CASSFQGLDTEAFF.

This clone appeared once. The rearrangement links TRBV7-2 to TRBJ2-3; D is undetermined. CDR1 is SGHTA and CDR2 is FQGNSA in the germline V gene. This CDR3 is 14 amino acids long. With 2 bases removed from V and 6 bases from J, the gap between germline ends came to 12 bases. DNA for the CDR3: TGTGCCAGCAGCTTAAGAAGGGTGGCGGATACGCAGTATTTT. This encodes CASSLRRVADTQYF. Using reference TRBV7-2 and TRBJ2-3 for the parts outside the CDR3, the full variable domain is GAGVSQSPSNKVTEKGKDVELRCDPISGHTALYWYRQSLGQGLEFLIYFQGNSAPDKSGLPSDRFSAERTGGSVSTLTIQRTQQEDSAVYLCASSLRRVADTQYFGPGTRLTVL.

The CDR3 sequence is CASSIDPKLQPQHF. The CDR3 DNA reads as TGTGCCAGTAGTATAGACCCAAAATTACAGCCCCAGCATTTT. V usage is TRBV19 and J usage is TRBJ1-5; D remains ambiguous. The CDR3 contains 14 residues. Trimming took 0 bases from V and 7 from J, leaving 10 bases between them. The V gene's germline CDR1 is LNHDA and CDR2 SQIVND (reference sequence).

The chain employs TRBV11-3 and TRBJ1-2; unclear D gene. V lost 6 bases to trimming and J lost 0 bases, with 8 bases between them. Germline V gene sequence: CDR1 SGHNT, CDR2 YENEEA. There are 13 residues in the CDR3. The CDR3 DNA follows: TGTGCCAGCAGTCAAAGCACTAACTATGGCTACACCTTC. It is translated as CASSQSTNYGYTF. Looking up the rest from reference TRBV11-3 and TRBJ1-2 gives the full variable domain: EAGVVQSPRYKIIEKKQPVAFWCNPISGHNTLYWYLQNLGQGPELLIRYENEEAVDDSQLPKDRFSAERLKGVDSTLKIQPAELGDSAVYLCASSQSTNYGYTFGSGTRLTVV.

CDR3 DNA: TGTGCCAGCAGCCAACCGACTGGGACAGGGTGGTCACCCCTCCACTTT. This codes for CASSQPTGTGWSPLHF. The chain carries TRBV4-2 and TRBJ1-6; 9 nucleotides line up with TRBD1. After removal of 2 bases from V and 10 bases from J, the junction contained 9 bases not matched to a gene. The germline CDR1 and CDR2 sequences are LGHNA and YNFKEQ. The CDR3 runs to 16 residues.

This sequence joins TRBV2 and TRBJ1-4; weak D call: TRBD1 (5 bases). There are 14 residues in the CDR3. CDR1 is SNHLY, CDR2 FYNNEI, per germline. Trimming stripped 7 bases from V and 5 bases from J, with 14 bases between. The CDR3 here is CASNPGAGNEKLFF. The CDR3, as DNA: TGTGCCAGCAACCCCGGAGCAGGGAATGAAAAACTGTTTTTT.